This note documents a single T cell receptor (beta chain) sequence. This sample is drawn from a study of blood T cell repertoires in COVID-19. Across the whole study: Sites across the United States, Italy and Spain contributed samples from acute and convalescent COVID-19. From T cells, B-cell-depleted T cells, or PBMCs came the material, which was cDNA or gDNA.

Authors' data handling: Amplified reference gene primers provided the basis for estimating nucleated cell counts. Clones were sequenced by immunoSEQ multiplex PCR, and TCRdb holds only the in-frame ones, with some missing. V and J calls and clone size are copied from that table; D and trimming were computed from the DNA. Of roughly 290,000 clones listed, 70% to 90% are singletons. CDR1 and CDR2 from the germline V gene are SGDLS and YYNGEE. This CDR3 is built from 18 residues. Trimming shortened V by 0 bases and J by 7 bases, and 25 bases separated the two germline ends. Material: peripheral blood. The rearrangement links TRBV9 to TRBJ1-2; D perhaps matches TRBD1 (5 bases). The sequence derives from a woman under 40 who had recovered from COVID-19. The CDR3 protein is CASSVADRRVISPPGYTF. The CDR3, as DNA: TGTGCCAGCAGCGTAGCGGATCGCAGGGTCATAAGTCCTCCTGGCTACACCTTC.